The 10 T cell receptor beta chains in this list originate from one sample, sequenced in a study of T cells in tuberculosis. Method: immunoSEQ multiplex PCR; TCRdb's copy keeps in-frame clones and lacks some. This sample has around 30,000 clones, with approximately 93% found just once. Sequenced sample: PBMCs. The receptors stem from a donor aged 5 to 30 with latent tuberculosis or without tuberculosis infection.

As DNA, the CDR3 is TGTGCCAGCAGCTTAGCAGGGGGCAATGGCTACACCTTC. It is translated as CASSLAGGNGYTF. V usage is TRBV7-2 and J usage is TRBJ1-2; 7 positions agree with TRBD1. Germline V CDR1 and CDR2: SGHTA, FQGNSA. J gave up 6 bases and V 0 bases, and 1 base lay outside the gene matches. This CDR3 comprises 13 residues.

The chain employs TRBV28 and TRBJ2-7; a weak D match, TRBD1 (6 bases). Looked up from germline, CDR1 is MDHEN and CDR2 is SYDVKM. The ends were cut back, 5 bases at V and 3 bases at J, with 14 bases in the middle. The CDR3 spans 14 residues. CDR3 bases: TGTGCCAGCAGTAAGACAGGTGGTGGCTACGAGCAGTACTTC. Encoded protein: CASSKTGGGYEQYF. The variable domain in full, completed from reference TRBV28 and TRBJ2-7, reads DVKVTQSSRYLVKRTGEKVFLECVQDMDHENMFWYRQDPGLGLRLIYFSYDVKMKEKGDIPEGYSVSREKKERFSLILESASTNQTSMYLCASSKTGGGYEQYFGPGTRLTVT.

The chain couples TRBV11-2 to TRBJ2-5; 10 bases match TRBD1. Looked up from germline, CDR1 is SGHAT and CDR2 is FQNNGV. Trimming took 5 bases from V and 2 from J; bases not matched to a gene: 2. The CDR3 has 14 residues. In DNA form, the CDR3 reads TGTGCCAGCAGCCGGGACAGGGGACAAGAGACCCAGTACTTC. Translation: CASSRDRGQETQYF.

The chain recombines TRBV19 with TRBJ2-1; no firm D call. CDR1 is LNHDA and CDR2 is SQIVND in the germline V gene (reference sequence). The CDR3 is made up of 11 amino acids. Between the trimmed V and J ends, which lost 3 bases and 9 bases, there was a span of 6 bases. The CDR3 here is CASSIRVEQFF. The CDR3 nucleotides read TGTGCCAGTAGTATTCGGGTTGAGCAGTTCTTC. The complete variable domain, with remaining parts taken from reference TRBV19 and TRBJ2-1, reads DGGITQSPKYLFRKEGQNVTLSCEQNLNHDAMYWYRQDPGQGLRLIYYSQIVNDFQKGDIAEGYSVSREKKESFPLTVTSAQKNPTAFYLCASSIRVEQFFGPGTRLTVL.

The J gene is TRBJ2-6, the V gene TRBV4-1; TRBD2 agrees at 9 bases. Germline V gene lookup returns CDR1 MGHRA and CDR2 YSYEKL. Losses at the gene ends were 1 base for V and 0 bases for J; bases not matched to a gene: 1. The CDR3 has 17 residues. CDR3 sequence reads: CASSQGSGSSGANVLTF. The DNA for the CDR3 is TGCGCCAGCAGCCAAGGTAGCGGGAGCTCTGGGGCCAACGTCCTGACTTTC.

The V call is TRBV28, the J call TRBJ1-5; D may be TRBD1 (5 bases). The V gene's germline CDR1 is MDHEN and CDR2 SYDVKM. V gave up 1 base and J gave up 0 bases, with 25 bases separating them. The CDR3 runs 21 residues. CDR3 nucleotide sequence: TGTGCCAGCAGTTTATCCTATTCCCGGACATACCGACCTTATAGCAATCAGCCCCAGCATTTT. Amino acid sequence: CASSLSYSRTYRPYSNQPQHF. Variable domain in full (rest from reference TRBV28 and TRBJ1-5): DVKVTQSSRYLVKRTGEKVFLECVQDMDHENMFWYRQDPGLGLRLIYFSYDVKMKEKGDIPEGYSVSREKKERFSLILESASTNQTSMYLCASSLSYSRTYRPYSNQPQHFGDGTRLSIL.

The rearrangement links TRBV28 to TRBJ1-2; 7 nucleotides agree with TRBD1. Germline V gene data show CDR1 as MDHEN and CDR2 as SYDVKM. The CDR3 totals 15 residues. Trimming took 4 bases from V and 1 from J; bases not matched to a gene: 6. The CDR3 loop reads CASSSPPGGNYGYTF. CDR3 coding DNA: TGTGCCAGCAGTTCACCGCCAGGGGGTAACTATGGCTACACCTTC.

This clone was seen a few times. The rearrangement links TRBV2 to TRBJ2-1; TRBD1 is a possible D gene (6 bases). Germline values: CDR1 SNHLY, CDR2 FYNNEI. Trimming took off 6 bases at V and 10 bases at J, with 13 bases between the two ends. The CDR3 is 12 amino acids. The CDR3 loop reads CASRGQRREQFF. As DNA, the CDR3 is TGTGCCAGCAGAGGACAGAGACGAGAGCAGTTCTTC.

The chain employs TRBV28 and TRBJ2-7; D not certain. With 3 bases removed from V and 2 bases from J, the gap between germline ends came to 14 bases. This CDR3 is built from 15 residues. Germline CDR1 MDHEN, CDR2 SYDVKM. The CDR3 sequence: CASSLLAETPYEQYF. The CDR3 region has the DNA TGTGCCAGCAGTTTGTTGGCAGAAACACCCTACGAGCAGTACTTC.

The chain employs TRBV27 and TRBJ2-7, with a possible D match to TRBD1 (6 bases). The CDR3 contains 13 residues. CDR1 is MNHEY, CDR2 SMNVEV, per germline (reference sequence). V was clipped by 6 bases and J by 2 bases, with 11 bases between them. CDR3 DNA: TGTGCCAGCAGCCGGACAGCCGCCTACGAGCAGTACTTC. As protein: CASSRTAAYEQYF.